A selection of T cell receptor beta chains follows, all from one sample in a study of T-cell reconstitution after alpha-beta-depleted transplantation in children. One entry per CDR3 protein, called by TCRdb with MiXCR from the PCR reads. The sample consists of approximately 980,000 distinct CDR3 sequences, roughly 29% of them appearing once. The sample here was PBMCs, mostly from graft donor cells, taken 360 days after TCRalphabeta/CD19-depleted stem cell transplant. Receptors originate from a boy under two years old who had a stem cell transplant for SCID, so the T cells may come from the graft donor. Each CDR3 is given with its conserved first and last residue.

CDR3 protein: CASSPGQGPSYEQYF
V gene: TRBV4-1
J gene: TRBJ2-7

CDR3 protein: CASRPQGTNQPQHF
V gene: TRBV12-3/TRBV12-4
J gene: TRBJ1-5

CDR3 protein: CASSPPKETQYF
V gene: TRBV7-9
J gene: TRBJ2-5

CDR3 protein: CASSLVPRGGTDTQYF
V gene: TRBV5-4
J gene: TRBJ2-3

CDR3 protein: CASSQYDSWDRRTEAFF
V gene: TRBV4-3
J gene: TRBJ1-1

CDR3 protein: CASSQHPDREDTGELFF
V gene: TRBV6-1
J gene: TRBJ2-2

CDR3 protein: CATSVLSGTDTQYF
V gene: TRBV15
J gene: TRBJ2-3

CDR3 protein: CASSDGGLGRSNQPQHF
V gene: TRBV4-1
J gene: TRBJ1-5

CDR3 protein: CASSSGGVVLDEQYF
V gene: TRBV12-3/TRBV12-4
J gene: TRBJ2-7

CDR3 protein: CASSLGTGFSGANVLTF
V gene: TRBV5-5
J gene: TRBJ2-6

CDR3 protein: CASIHRVQETQYF
V gene: TRBV5-1
J gene: TRBJ2-5

CDR3 protein: CASSPGPGEAYNEQFF
V gene: TRBV4-3
J gene: TRBJ2-1

CDR3 protein: CSAYTGAPEAFF
V gene: TRBV20-1
J gene: TRBJ1-1

CDR3 protein: CASSPQSYRGQPQHF
V gene: TRBV2
J gene: TRBJ1-5

CDR3 protein: CASSQPAGRYNEQFF
V gene: TRBV4-1
J gene: TRBJ2-1

CDR3 protein: CASSLTQTPFTDTQYF
V gene: TRBV5-1
J gene: TRBJ2-3

CDR3 protein: CSASQGVYSNQPQHF
V gene: TRBV20-1
J gene: TRBJ1-5

CDR3 protein: CASSQGLRKGLERTQYF
V gene: TRBV4-3
J gene: TRBJ2-5

CDR3 protein: CASSETLADISYEQYF
V gene: TRBV2
J gene: TRBJ2-7

CDR3 protein: CASSAFVPGTDTQYF
V gene: TRBV9
J gene: TRBJ2-3

CDR3 protein: CASTRQGQGASEAFF
V gene: TRBV9
J gene: TRBJ1-1

CDR3 protein: CASSSQTRGQGDEQFF
V gene: TRBV12-3/TRBV12-4
J gene: TRBJ2-1

CDR3 protein: CASSFQGATYNSPLHF
V gene: TRBV12-3/TRBV12-4
J gene: TRBJ1-6

CDR3 protein: CASSLDPRGQFF
V gene: TRBV5-1
J gene: TRBJ2-1

CDR3 protein: CASSPWAVGTNEQYF
V gene: TRBV2
J gene: TRBJ2-7

CDR3 protein: CASSIVRRRDNTDTQYF
V gene: TRBV21-1
J gene: TRBJ2-3

CDR3 protein: CASSHGPFDTGSAGYTF
V gene: TRBV4-1
J gene: TRBJ1-2

CDR3 protein: CSVESGDGETQYF
V gene: TRBV29-1
J gene: TRBJ2-5

CDR3 protein: CSAWSPSEETQYF
V gene: TRBV20-1
J gene: TRBJ2-5

CDR3 protein: CASSQGGRWEARGDTEAFF
V gene: TRBV4-1
J gene: TRBJ1-1

CDR3 protein: CSVRDRGPQSYNEQFF
V gene: TRBV29-1
J gene: TRBJ2-1

CDR3 protein: CASSGQGPSYNEQFF
V gene: TRBV9
J gene: TRBJ2-1

CDR3 protein: CASSLSPTLSYEQYF
V gene: TRBV7-2
J gene: TRBJ2-7

CDR3 protein: CASSVLLTQYF
V gene: TRBV25-1
J gene: TRBJ2-3

CDR3 protein: CASSPGTVTDTQYF
V gene: TRBV5-1
J gene: TRBJ2-3

CDR3 protein: CASSSRPELGGQVAAGNTIYF
V gene: TRBV7-6
J gene: TRBJ1-3

CDR3 protein: CSVQGNYGYTF
V gene: TRBV29-1
J gene: TRBJ1-2

CDR3 protein: CSARGTQGPETDTQYF
V gene: TRBV20-1
J gene: TRBJ2-3

CDR3 protein: CASSVATLVPGELFF
V gene: TRBV9
J gene: TRBJ2-2

CDR3 protein: CASSILAGELFF
V gene: TRBV12-3/TRBV12-4
J gene: TRBJ2-2

CDR3 protein: CASSLTGTGADEQFF
V gene: TRBV7-2
J gene: TRBJ2-1